Listed below are T cell receptor beta chains from one sample, sequenced in a study of CD4 and CD8 cells across lung adenocarcinoma regions. From the PCR reads, TCRdb called clonotypes with MiXCR, one entry per CDR3 protein. The table has 16,000 or so distinct CDR3 sequences, around 53% seen once. The sample comprised CD8+ T cells from the center of a lung tumor. All receptors derive from a female donor with lung adenocarcinoma. The CD4 and CD8 labels of this study may be unreliable. The CDR3 runs from the conserved cysteine through the conserved F or W. A D gene is named only where the DNA matches it firmly. Clone size is stated in some rows and not others, as once, few, many or a class when expanded.

clone size: NA; V gene: TRBV7-2; D gene: NA; J gene: TRBJ2-3; CDR3 DNA: TGTGCCAGCAGCTTATGTGGACTAGGGGGGGGTAATCAGGAGACGCAGTATTTT; CDR3 protein: CASSLCGLGGGNQETQYF
clone size: NA; V gene: TRBV6-8; D gene: NA; J gene: TRBJ2-4; CDR3 DNA: TGTGGCGGCAGGGGGGGGAGAGCTAAAAACATTCAGTACTTC; CDR3 protein: CGGRGGRAKNIQYF
clone size: NA; V gene: TRBV11-3; D gene: NA; J gene: TRBJ2-5; CDR3 DNA: TGTGCCAGCAGCAAGAGGGGTAGGGGGGGGGACAAAGAGACCCAGTACTTC; CDR3 protein: CASSKRGRGGDKETQYF
clone size: NA; V gene: TRBV6-1; D gene: NA; J gene: TRBJ1-2; CDR3 DNA: TGTGCCAGCAGTGAAGGAGGCGGAGGCTACACCTTC; CDR3 protein: CASSEGGGGYTF
clone size: NA; V gene: TRBV7-6; D gene: TRBD2; J gene: TRBJ2-3; CDR3 DNA: TGTGCCAGCAGCCCCGCCGGCGGGGGGCGAGGAGAGACCCAGTACTTT; CDR3 protein: CASSPAGGGRGETQYF
clone size: medium-sized; V gene: TRBV27; D gene: TRBD1; J gene: TRBJ2-4; CDR3 DNA: TGTGCCAGCAGGGACAGGGGTAGGAAAAACATTCAGTACTTC; CDR3 protein: CASRDRGRKNIQYF
clone size: once; V gene: TRBV4-2; D gene: TRBD1; J gene: TRBJ2-6; CDR3 DNA: TGTGCCAGCAGCCAGACGACAGGGTTTGGGGCCAACGTCCTGACTTTC; CDR3 protein: CASSQTTGFGANVLTF
clone size: few; V gene: TRBV6-1; D gene: TRBD2; J gene: TRBJ2-1; CDR3 DNA: TGTGCCAGCATCGGACTAGCGGGAGGTGTAGGGCGCAATGAGCAGTTCTTC; CDR3 protein: CASIGLAGGVGRNEQFF
clone size: NA; V gene: TRBV10-2; D gene: NA; J gene: TRBJ2-5; CDR3 DNA: TGTGCGAGGCAGGGGGGGCGGGACAAAGAGATTCAGTACTTC; CDR3 protein: CARQGGRDKEIQYF
clone size: NA; V gene: TRBV6-1; D gene: NA; J gene: TRBJ2-5; CDR3 DNA: TGTGCCAGCAGTGAGGGGCTGGGGGGGCGAGACCAAGGGACCCAGTACTTC; CDR3 protein: CASSEGLGGRDQGTQYF
clone size: NA; V gene: TRBV27; D gene: TRBD1; J gene: TRBJ2-7; CDR3 DNA: TGTGCCAGCAGTCAAGACAGGGGGCTGGGGGAGCAGTACTTC; CDR3 protein: CASSQDRGLGEQYF
clone size: many; V gene: TRBV6-1; D gene: NA; J gene: TRBJ1-2; CDR3 DNA: TGTGCCAGCAGTCAGGACGGAGCTAACTATGGCTACACCTTC; CDR3 protein: CASSQDGANYGYTF
clone size: NA; V gene: TRBV27; D gene: NA; J gene: TRBJ2-5; CDR3 DNA: TGTGCCAGCAGTTTATTCTACGGGATGCAGGAGACCCAGTACTTC; CDR3 protein: CASSLFYGMQETQYF
clone size: NA; V gene: TRBV27; D gene: TRBD2; J gene: TRBJ2-3; CDR3 DNA: TGTGCGGGCAGCGGGGGCGGGTTCCCAGATACGCAGTATTTT; CDR3 protein: CAGSGGGFPDTQYF
clone size: NA; V gene: TRBV6-1; D gene: NA; J gene: TRBJ2-4; CDR3 DNA: TGTGCCAGCTCGGGGGAGAGAGCAAGAGACACGCAGTACTTC; CDR3 protein: CASSGERARDTQYF
clone size: NA; V gene: TRBV11-2; D gene: TRBD1; J gene: TRBJ2-5; CDR3 DNA: TGTGCCAGCAGTTCCACCGGCCCGGGACAGGGGCGGAAGACCCAGTACTTC; CDR3 protein: CASSSTGPGQGRKTQYF
clone size: NA; V gene: TRBV6-5; D gene: NA; J gene: TRBJ2-5; CDR3 DNA: TGTGCCAGCAGTTACTCCCGGGGGCCCCAAGAGACCCAGTACTTC; CDR3 protein: CASSYSRGPQETQYF
clone size: NA; V gene: TRBV6-1; D gene: TRBD1; J gene: TRBJ1-4; CDR3 DNA: TGTGCCAGCAGTGACCCCGGACAGGGGAGAACTAATGAAAAACTGTTTTTT; CDR3 protein: CASSDPGQGRTNEKLFF
clone size: NA; V gene: TRBV6-5; D gene: TRBD1; J gene: TRBJ2-2; CDR3 DNA: TGTGCCAGCAGTTACTCCCTCAGGGCTGGGAGCACAGGGGCGCAGTTTTTT; CDR3 protein: CASSYSLRAGSTGAQFF
clone size: NA; V gene: TRBV10-2; D gene: NA; J gene: TRBJ2-5; CDR3 DNA: TGCGCCAGGGGGTGGGGGGGCCGCGGCCAAGATACCCAGTACTTC; CDR3 protein: CARGWGGRGQDTQYF
clone size: NA; V gene: TRBV12-3/TRBV12-4; D gene: TRBD1; J gene: TRBJ1-2; CDR3 DNA: TGTGCCAGCACCTTAAGGGGCAGGGGGCAGAACTATGGCTACACCTTC; CDR3 protein: CASTLRGRGQNYGYTF
clone size: NA; V gene: TRBV27; D gene: TRBD2; J gene: TRBJ2-2; CDR3 DNA: TGTGCCAGCATAGCGGGAGGGCCTGGCACCGGGGAGCTGTTTTTT; CDR3 protein: CASIAGGPGTGELFF
clone size: NA; V gene: TRBV10-3; D gene: NA; J gene: TRBJ2-4; CDR3 DNA: TGTTGTACCAGTCACGGGGGCGGTGCCAAAGACATTCAGTACTTC; CDR3 protein: CCTSHGGGAKDIQYF
clone size: once; V gene: TRBV11-2; D gene: TRBD2; J gene: TRBJ2-1; CDR3 DNA: TGTGCCAGCAGCTTAAGCGGGAGGGTAGGCAATGAGCAGTTCTTC; CDR3 protein: CASSLSGRVGNEQFF
clone size: NA; V gene: TRBV10-3; D gene: NA; J gene: TRBJ1-1; CDR3 DNA: TGTGCCACCAAAGGGCCACTGCAAGCTTTCTTT; CDR3 protein: CATKGPLQAFF
clone size: NA; V gene: TRBV10-1; D gene: NA; J gene: TRBJ2-5; CDR3 DNA: TGCGCCAGCAGCAACCCGCGGGAGACCCAGTACTTC; CDR3 protein: CASSNPRETQYF
clone size: NA; V gene: TRBV20-1; D gene: NA; J gene: TRBJ2-5; CDR3 DNA: TGCAGTGCTAGCCTCGGACGCCTGTGGGGGACCCAGTACTTC; CDR3 protein: CSASLGRLWGTQYF
clone size: NA; V gene: TRBV6-1; D gene: NA; J gene: TRBJ2-5; CDR3 DNA: TGTGCCAGCAGTGAATACGGGACGGGGGAGACCCAGTACTTC; CDR3 protein: CASSEYGTGETQYF
clone size: NA; V gene: TRBV10-1; D gene: TRBD1; J gene: TRBJ2-3; CDR3 DNA: TGCGCCAGCAGTGACTATCAGGGGGCTGCGGATACGCAGTATTTT; CDR3 protein: CASSDYQGAADTQYF
clone size: many; V gene: TRBV30; D gene: TRBD1; J gene: TRBJ1-2; CDR3 DNA: TGTGCCTCCACACCGACAGGGCCCCTCGGCTACACCTTC; CDR3 protein: CASTPTGPLGYTF
clone size: NA; V gene: TRBV6-5; D gene: NA; J gene: TRBJ2-7; CDR3 DNA: TGTGCCAGCAGTTTCGCTCCGGAGGTCTCCTACGAGCAGTACTTC; CDR3 protein: CASSFAPEVSYEQYF
clone size: many; V gene: TRBV4-1; D gene: TRBD2; J gene: TRBJ2-1; CDR3 DNA: TGCGCCAGCAGCCAAGGCGCGGGGGGGATACTAAATGAGCAGTTCTTC; CDR3 protein: CASSQGAGGILNEQFF
clone size: NA; V gene: TRBV12-3/TRBV12-4; D gene: NA; J gene: TRBJ2-5; CDR3 DNA: TGTGCCAGCAGCTCCGACGGGAGAGAGACCCAGTACTTC; CDR3 protein: CASSSDGRETQYF
clone size: NA; V gene: TRBV6-5; D gene: TRBD2; J gene: TRBJ2-1; CDR3 DNA: TGTGCCAGCAGTTACGGTGCGGGAGCGGCCAATGAGCAGTTCTTC; CDR3 protein: CASSYGAGAANEQFF
clone size: NA; V gene: TRBV27; D gene: NA; J gene: TRBJ2-4; CDR3 DNA: TGTGCCAGCACGGGGCGCGGAGCCAAAAACATTCAGTACTTC; CDR3 protein: CASTGRGAKNIQYF
clone size: once; V gene: TRBV6-1; D gene: TRBD1; J gene: TRBJ2-4; CDR3 DNA: TGTGCCAGCAGTGCCAGGGGGCAGCGAGCCACAGATACTCAGTACTTC; CDR3 protein: CASSARGQRATDTQYF
clone size: NA; V gene: TRBV6-1; D gene: NA; J gene: TRBJ2-3; CDR3 DNA: TGTGCCAGCAGCGGCCGGGACTTCCTCGCAGATACGCAGTATTTT; CDR3 protein: CASSGRDFLADTQYF
clone size: many; V gene: TRBV11-2; D gene: TRBD2; J gene: TRBJ2-4; CDR3 DNA: TGTGCCAGCAGCGCCGGGGGGGCCGGGGACATTCAGTACTTC; CDR3 protein: CASSAGGAGDIQYF
clone size: NA; V gene: TRBV6-1; D gene: NA; J gene: TRBJ2-4; CDR3 DNA: TGTGCCAGCAGTGAACAGGGGTGGGGAGTAGCCAAAAAGACTCAGTACTTC; CDR3 protein: CASSEQGWGVAKKTQYF
clone size: NA; V gene: TRBV6-1; D gene: TRBD2; J gene: TRBJ2-1; CDR3 DNA: TGTGCCAGCCTGGCACCGGGAGGCGCCTACAATGAGCAGTTCTTC; CDR3 protein: CASLAPGGAYNEQFF
clone size: NA; V gene: TRBV7-2; D gene: NA; J gene: TRBJ2-3; CDR3 DNA: TGTGCCAGCCGCGTCTCGGGGGTGTGGGCGAGAGACATGCAGTACTTT; CDR3 protein: CASRVSGVWARDMQYF
clone size: many; V gene: TRBV10-3; D gene: NA; J gene: TRBJ2-5; CDR3 DNA: TGTGCCATCAGTGTTGGGGGGGCCCAAGAGACCCAGTACTTC; CDR3 protein: CAISVGGAQETQYF
clone size: many; V gene: TRBV7-2; D gene: TRBD2; J gene: TRBJ2-3; CDR3 DNA: TGTGCCAGCAGCTTACGAGCGGGGGGGCCGCTGGATACGCAGTATTTT; CDR3 protein: CASSLRAGGPLDTQYF
clone size: medium-sized; V gene: TRBV10-3; D gene: NA; J gene: TRBJ1-1; CDR3 DNA: TGTGCCATCACCGGGGGGGAGCACACTGAAGCTTTCTTT; CDR3 protein: CAITGGEHTEAFF
clone size: NA; V gene: TRBV4-1; D gene: NA; J gene: TRBJ2-7; CDR3 DNA: TGCGCCAGCAGCCTACAGGTTGACTACGAGCAGTACTTC; CDR3 protein: CASSLQVDYEQYF
clone size: many; V gene: TRBV10-1; D gene: TRBD1; J gene: TRBJ2-7; CDR3 DNA: TGCGCCAGCAGTGAGTCGATGGGACAGGGCGGATTCTACGAGCAGTACTTC; CDR3 protein: CASSESMGQGGFYEQYF
clone size: few; V gene: TRBV6-1; D gene: NA; J gene: TRBJ2-7; CDR3 DNA: TGTGCCAGCAGAGCCGGACCCGAATTAGGCGAGCAGTACTTC; CDR3 protein: CASRAGPELGEQYF
clone size: few; V gene: TRBV6-1; D gene: NA; J gene: TRBJ2-7; CDR3 DNA: TGTGCCAGCAGCTTTAGACAGGAAAAATACGAGCAGTACTTC; CDR3 protein: CASSFRQEKYEQYF
clone size: NA; V gene: TRBV7-2; D gene: NA; J gene: TRBJ2-1; CDR3 DNA: TGTGCCAGCAGCTCCCGTGGGGTTAGGGACCTCACTGAGCAGTTCTTC; CDR3 protein: CASSSRGVRDLTEQFF
clone size: NA; V gene: TRBV6-1; D gene: NA; J gene: TRBJ2-3; CDR3 DNA: TGTGCCAGCAGTCGGGGACTAGGGGGCGCTGACCCAGATACCCAGTATTTC; CDR3 protein: CASSRGLGGADPDTQYF
clone size: NA; V gene: TRBV27; D gene: NA; J gene: TRBJ2-4; CDR3 DNA: TGTGGCAGCAAGCGGATGGGAGCCAAAGATACTCAGTATTTC; CDR3 protein: CGSKRMGAKDTQYF
clone size: NA; V gene: TRBV6-4; D gene: NA; J gene: TRBJ2-3; CDR3 DNA: TGTGCCAGCATTAACGGGTGGCCATATGCTGCTGGTAACACAGATACGCAGTATTTT; CDR3 protein: CASINGWPYAAGNTDTQYF
clone size: NA; V gene: TRBV15; D gene: NA; J gene: TRBJ2-5; CDR3 DNA: TGTGGTACCTCGGCCAGGGGCGGGGGCCCAGATACCCAGTACTTC; CDR3 protein: CGTSARGGGPDTQYF
clone size: few; V gene: TRBV6-4; D gene: TRBD1; J gene: TRBJ2-3; CDR3 DNA: TGTGCCAGCAGTGAGACAGGGGGCACAGATACGCAGTATTTT; CDR3 protein: CASSETGGTDTQYF
clone size: NA; V gene: TRBV6-1; D gene: NA; J gene: TRBJ2-4; CDR3 DNA: TGTGCCAGCAGGCGTCTCGGGGCCGCGAGCCAAAACATTCAGTACTTC; CDR3 protein: CASRRLGAASQNIQYF
clone size: NA; V gene: TRBV6-1; D gene: NA; J gene: TRBJ2-3; CDR3 DNA: TGTGCCAGCAGTGAAAGGGCGGGGACGTGCTCGACAGACACGCAGTATTTC; CDR3 protein: CASSERAGTCSTDTQYF
clone size: NA; V gene: TRBV30; D gene: NA; J gene: TRBJ1-1; CDR3 DNA: TGTGCCTGGAGTGTACTCCCCAACACTGAAGCTTTCTTT; CDR3 protein: CAWSVLPNTEAFF
clone size: many; V gene: TRBV9; D gene: NA; J gene: TRBJ2-5; CDR3 DNA: TGTGCCAGCAGCGTAGGGTGGGAGCAAGAGACCCAGTACTTC; CDR3 protein: CASSVGWEQETQYF
clone size: NA; V gene: TRBV5-4; D gene: NA; J gene: TRBJ2-3; CDR3 DNA: TGTGCCGGGGGGGCGAGCACAGATACGCAGTATTTT; CDR3 protein: CAGGASTDTQYF
clone size: many; V gene: TRBV7-2; D gene: TRBD2; J gene: TRBJ2-3; CDR3 DNA: TGTGCCAGCAGCTTAAGACGGGGGGGCGTCGATACGCAGTATTTT; CDR3 protein: CASSLRRGGVDTQYF